Shown below are 30 T cell receptor beta chains from a single sample sequenced in a study of shared clonotypes between healthy human individuals. Sequenced by immunoSEQ multiplex PCR; TCRdb stores in-frame clones only, minus some. There are some 2,500,000 clones in the sample; 80% to 95% occur only once, and around 0.37% lies in the top ten. The sample taken for sequencing was naive CD4+ T cells from PBMCs. Subset indicated: CD45RA+ positively selected. The receptor set was obtained from a man between 18 and 29 years old in good health. Some clones in this sample may be carry-over from other donors' samples.

This clone was recorded once. The J gene is TRBJ1-4, the V gene TRBV6-1; no firm D call. CDR1 is MNHNS and CDR2 is SASEGT in the germline V gene. Trimming stripped 1 base from V and 8 bases from J, with 8 bases between. The CDR3 has 13 amino acids. CDR3 DNA sequence: TGTGCCAGCAGTGAAGGGGTTATAGAAAAACTGTTTTTT. Translation gives CASSEGVIEKLFF.

As concerns this clone: Distinct nucleotide sequences in the sample also encode this CDR3. The V call is TRBV14, the J call TRBJ2-7; the match to TRBD1 covers 10 bases. V trimming: 2 bases; J trimming: 2 bases; junction bases outside the gene matches: 3. Looked up from germline, CDR1 is SGHDN and CDR2 is FVKESK. The CDR3 runs 15 residues. The CDR3 sequence: CASSQPGTGAYEQYF. In DNA form, the CDR3 reads TGTGCCAGCAGCCAACCTGGGACAGGGGCCTACGAGCAGTACTTC.

The chain couples TRBV7-6 to TRBJ1-3; the D is unclear. The germline V gene encodes CDR1 SGHVS and CDR2 FNYEAQ. Deletions cut 0 bases from V and 0 bases from J, with 12 bases between. The CDR3 covers 17 residues. CDR3 nucleotide sequence: TGTGCCAGCAGCTTAGCAGGGCAGGCCTACTCTGGAAACACCATATATTTT. This encodes CASSLAGQAYSGNTIYF.

The chain recombines TRBV5-4 with TRBJ2-7; tentatively, D is TRBD2 (5 bases). The germline V gene encodes CDR1 SGHNT and CDR2 YYREEE (reference sequence). The CDR3 length is 15 residues. Trimming removed 0 bases from V and 7 bases from J, with 17 bases in between. The CDR3: CASSLAPSRSREQYF. CDR3 sequence (DNA): TGTGCCAGCAGCTTGGCCCCTAGCCGCTCTCGGGAGCAGTACTTC.

The DNA of the CDR3 is TGTGCCAGTGGACGGACAGGGAGCTCTGGGGCCAACGTCCTGACTTTC. Its protein is CASGRTGSSGANVLTF. The genes are TRBV28 and TRBJ2-6; 8 nucleotides match TRBD1. Trimming removed 9 bases from V and 0 bases from J; junction bases left unmatched: 7. Germline loops: CDR1 MDHEN, CDR2 SYDVKM. The CDR3 is 16 residues long.

This chain joins TRBV11-2 and TRBJ2-6; D perhaps matches TRBD2 (6 bases). Per the germline V gene, CDR1 is SGHAT and CDR2 is FQNNGV. The V end was cut by 3 bases, the J end by 2 bases, with 8 bases between. CDR3 size: 15 residues. CDR3 in DNA: TGTGCCAGCAGCTTTGGGGGGACTGGGGCCAACGTCCTGACTTTC. Protein: CASSFGGTGANVLTF.

V and J are TRBV7-9 and TRBJ2-5; D is unresolved. The CDR3 totals 16 residues. Germline V gene lookup returns CDR1 SEHNR and CDR2 FQNEAQ (reference sequence). The germline V and J ends were trimmed by 2 bases and 5 bases, with 18 bases remaining between them. CDR3 sequence (DNA): TGTGCCAGCAGCTTAATCGGTAGCACTGTTGCGGAGACCCAGTACTTC. It yields the protein CASSLIGSTVAETQYF.

Comments on this clone: The germline gene is not matched at one end of the junction; a read error may be the cause. This rearrangement joins TRBV6-6 to TRBJ2-2; TRBD2 matches 8 bases. Germline-derived CDR1 and CDR2 are MNHNY and SVGAGI (reference sequence). The CDR3 has 11 amino acids. The CDR3 here is CGTSRSGELFF. The CDR3 DNA sequence: TGCGGGACTAGTCGGTCCGGGGAGCTGTTTTTT.

The chain carries TRBV4-3 and TRBJ1-3; unclear D gene. The V and J ends lost 0 bases and 8 bases respectively, with 17 bases between them. Germline V gives CDR1 LGHNA, CDR2 YSLEER. The CDR3 sequence is 16 residues long. CDR3 region: CASSQDRAGFGHTIYF. For the CDR3, the DNA is TGCGCCAGCAGCCAAGATCGGGCGGGTTTCGGTCACACCATATATTTT.

The V gene is TRBV7-3, the J gene TRBJ2-5; 7 nucleotides match TRBD1. Looked up from germline, CDR1 is SGHTA and CDR2 is FQGTGA. The CDR3 extends over 15 amino acids. V was clipped by 4 bases and J by 0 bases; unmatched bases: 5. The CDR3: CASSSNRGHQETQYF. The CDR3 DNA sequence: TGTGCCAGCAGCTCCAACAGGGGCCACCAAGAGACCCAGTACTTC.

A single count supports this clone. The DNA of the CDR3 is TGTGCCATCAGTGTTCAGTACACCGGGGAGCTGTTTTTT. Its translation: CAISVQYTGELFF. The genes are TRBV10-3 and TRBJ2-2; D gene ambiguous. The CDR3 is made up of 13 amino acids. Per the germline V gene, CDR1 is ENHRY and CDR2 is SYGVKD. Trimming took off 4 bases at V and 3 bases at J, with 6 bases between the two ends.

The rearrangement joins TRBV5-1 to TRBJ2-1; 11 nucleotides line up with TRBD2. The V gene end was trimmed by 3 bases and the J gene end by 2 bases; junction bases not matched to a gene: 7. Germline V lookup: CDR1 SGHRS, CDR2 YFSETQ. The CDR3 loop spans 17 amino acids. CDR3 sequence (DNA): TGCGCCAGCAGCTCCCGACTAGCGGGGAACCCCTACAATGAGCAGTTCTTC. It yields the protein CASSSRLAGNPYNEQFF.

The chain is built from TRBV5-1 and TRBJ1-1; no clear D. The CDR3 has 15 residues. V was pared by 1 base and J by 4 bases, with 14 bases between. The V gene's germline CDR1 is SGHRS and CDR2 YFSETQ. The CDR3 nucleotides are TGCGCCAGCAGCTTGCAATTGGGGTCGGCCACTGAAGCTTTCTTT. Protein: CASSLQLGSATEAFF. Together with reference TRBV5-1 and TRBJ1-1, the CDR3 gives the full variable domain: KAGVTQTPRYLIKTRGQQVTLSCSPISGHRSVSWYQQTPGQGLQFLFEYFSETQRNKGNFPGRFSGRQFSNSRSEMNVSTLELGDSALYLCASSLQLGSATEAFFGQGTRLTVV.

The V gene is TRBV6-1, the J gene TRBJ2-3; TRBD1 aligns across 7 bases. With V trimmed by 2 bases and J by 6 bases, 11 bases remained unmatched. Germline V gene sequence: CDR1 MNHNS, CDR2 SASEGT. The CDR3 length is 16 residues. The CDR3 is CASSEQRGPLSDTQYF. As DNA, the CDR3 is TGTGCCAGCAGTGAACAGAGGGGGCCCCTCTCGGATACGCAGTATTTT.

This chain links TRBV6-6 with TRBJ2-1; TRBD2 agrees at 9 bases. Unmatched junction bases numbered 8, after V lost 4 bases and J lost 7 bases. This CDR3 is 15 amino acids long. CDR1 and CDR2 from the germline V gene are MNHNY and SVGAGI (reference sequence). The CDR3 DNA follows: TGTGCCAGCAGTTGGGGCGGGAGGGCCCGAAATGAGCAGTTCTTC. The encoded protein is CASSWGGRARNEQFF.

The gene calls are TRBV7-6 and TRBJ1-5; D is perhaps TRBD1 (5 bases). Trimming removed 2 bases from V and 4 bases from J, with 9 bases in between. Germline V gives CDR1 SGHVS, CDR2 FNYEAQ. The CDR3 has 14 residues. The DNA of the CDR3 is TGTGCCAGCAGCTTATACGAGGGGAATCAGCCCCAGCATTTT. Protein product: CASSLYEGNQPQHF. Full variable domain (missing parts from reference TRBV7-6 and TRBJ1-5): GAGVSQSPRYKVTKRGQDVALRCDPISGHVSLYWYRQALGQGPEFLTYFNYEAQQDKSGLPNDRFSAERPEGSISTLTIQRTEQRDSAMYRCASSLYEGNQPQHFGDGTRLSIL.

The chain uses TRBV2 and TRBJ1-4; 7 bases align to TRBD1. The V segment lost 3 bases and the J segment 5 bases; nucleotides outside the gene matches: 6. The CDR3 contains 15 residues. Germline CDR1 is SNHLY and CDR2 is FYNNEI. The CDR3 here is CASSDLGQPNEKLFF. The CDR3 DNA reads as TGTGCCAGCAGTGATCTGGGACAGCCCAATGAAAAACTGTTTTTT.

The chain has TRBV28 and TRBJ1-5; TRBD1 might be the D (5 bases). Germline CDR1 is MDHEN and CDR2 is SYDVKM. With 1 base removed from V and 9 bases from J, the gap between germline ends came to 16 bases. The CDR3 has 15 amino acids. The CDR3 protein is CASSLYPGTLGPQHF. CDR3 nucleotides: TGTGCCAGCAGTTTATATCCAGGGACGTTGGGGCCCCAGCATTTT.

The rearrangement uses TRBV29-1 and TRBJ2-3; D uncertain. This CDR3 is 13 amino acids long. Deletions cut 4 bases from V and 2 bases from J, with 10 bases between. CDR1 is SQVTM and CDR2 is ANQGSEA in the germline V gene. CDR3: CSVGRIFTDTQYF. CDR3 nucleotide sequence: TGCAGCGTTGGTCGTATTTTCACAGATACGCAGTATTTT.

This chain links TRBV2 with TRBJ1-5; D remains unclear. Germline V gene sequence: CDR1 SNHLY, CDR2 FYNNEI. There are 14 residues in the CDR3. Trimming cost V 1 base and J 4 bases, with 8 bases left between them. CDR3 loop: CASSEDEENQPQHF. The CDR3 coding sequence is TGTGCCAGCAGTGAAGATGAAGAGAATCAGCCCCAGCATTTT. Full variable domain (outside the CDR3, taken from reference TRBV2 and TRBJ1-5): EPEVTQTPSHQVTQMGQEVILRCVPISNHLYFYWYRQILGQKVEFLVSFYNNEISEKSEIFDDQFSVERPDGSNFTLKIRSTKLEDSAMYFCASSEDEENQPQHFGDGTRLSIL.

The chain combines TRBV2 with TRBJ1-5; D is unclear. Deletions cut 4 bases from V and 5 bases from J, with 12 bases between. The germline gives CDR1 SNHLY, CDR2 FYNNEI. CDR3 length: 14 amino acids. CDR3 region: CASSGPTHDQPQHF. The CDR3 nucleotides read TGTGCCAGCAGTGGACCGACCCACGATCAGCCCCAGCATTTT.

The DNA of the CDR3 is TGTGCCAGCAGTTACTCGTCGCAGGGGGCGGCGGAAGCTTTCTTT. As protein: CASSYSSQGAAEAFF. This chain links TRBV6-5 with TRBJ1-1, with 8 bases lining up with TRBD1. The germline V gene has CDR1 MNHEY and CDR2 SVGAGI. With 0 bases clipped from V and 8 bases from J, the junction kept 8 bases outside the gene matches. The CDR3 totals 15 residues.

V is TRBV27 and J is TRBJ1-5; tentatively, D is TRBD1 (5 bases). Germline V gene lookup returns CDR1 MNHEY and CDR2 SMNVEV (reference sequence). CDR3 length: 17 amino acids. The germline V and J ends were trimmed by 3 bases and 5 bases, with 20 bases remaining between them. Here the CDR3 DNA reads TGTGCCAGCAGTTTCCCGCAAAGTGACAGTAAAGATCAGCCCCAGCATTTT. Amino acids: CASSFPQSDSKDQPQHF.

V gene TRBV7-2 combines with J gene TRBJ2-7; 13 nucleotides align to TRBD2. V trimming: 5 bases; J trimming: 2 bases; junction bases outside the gene matches: 6. Germline V lookup: CDR1 SGHTA, CDR2 FQGNSA. The CDR3 is made up of 16 amino acids. CDR3 coding DNA: TGTGCCAGCAGCGGGGGACTAGCGGGACTCGCCTACGAGCAGTACTTC. It translates to CASSGGLAGLAYEQYF. The full variable domain, completed using reference TRBV7-2 and TRBJ2-7, is GAGVSQSPSNKVTEKGKDVELRCDPISGHTALYWYRQSLGQGLEFLIYFQGNSAPDKSGLPSDRFSAERTGGSVSTLTIQRTQQEDSAVYLCASSGGLAGLAYEQYFGPGTRLTVT.

The chain is built from TRBV2 and TRBJ2-7; D uncertain. In germline, CDR1 is SNHLY, CDR2 FYNNEI. The CDR3 extends over 15 amino acids. Trimming removed 3 bases at V and 1 base at J, with 13 bases between. CDR3 residues: CASSDFRSGSYEQYF. The DNA of the CDR3 is TGTGCCAGCAGTGATTTTCGGTCAGGTTCCTACGAGCAGTACTTC.

This chain links TRBV9 with TRBJ1-1; possible D gene TRBD1, 5 bases. Germline-derived CDR1 and CDR2 are SGDLS and YYNGEE. Trimming left V 3 bases short and J 4 bases short, with 13 bases between. CDR3 length equals 14 residues. The chain's CDR3 is CASSALDRRTEAFF. CDR3 DNA: TGTGCCAGCAGCGCACTCGACAGACGCACTGAAGCTTTCTTT.

The gene calls are TRBV6-6 and TRBJ2-7; the D gene is possibly TRBD1 (5 bases). CDR1 is MNHNY, CDR2 SVGAGI, per germline (reference sequence). This CDR3 comprises 13 residues. Trimming pared 2 bases from V and 1 base from J, leaving 6 bases between. CDR3: CASSYDRSYEQYF. The CDR3 DNA reads as TGTGCCAGCAGTTACGACAGATCCTACGAGCAGTACTTC.

This CDR3 reads CASSSSDQGSYNEQFF. The CDR3 DNA reads TGTGCCAGCAGCTCATCGGATCAGGGCTCCTACAATGAGCAGTTCTTC. This chain uses TRBV11-2 with TRBJ2-1, with D perhaps matching TRBD1 (5 bases). The CDR3 runs 16 residues. Per germline, CDR1 SGHAT and CDR2 FQNNGV. Trimming removed 4 bases from V and 0 bases from J, with 13 bases in between.

Only one count was recorded for this clone. This chain uses TRBV9 with TRBJ2-7, with no clear D. The CDR3 length is 13 residues. Germline V CDR1 and CDR2: SGDLS, YYNGEE. V was trimmed by 2 bases and J by 3 bases, leaving 9 bases between them. CDR3 protein: CASSVQSNYEQYF. CDR3 nucleotides: TGTGCCAGCAGCGTCCAGTCCAACTACGAGCAGTACTTC.

V and J are TRBV28 and TRBJ2-5; D possibly corresponds to TRBD2 (6 bases). The CDR3 sequence is 13 residues long. Germline V lookup: CDR1 MDHEN, CDR2 SYDVKM. Trimming stripped 7 bases from V and 3 bases from J, with 12 bases between. The CDR3 region is CASKAGREETQYF. As DNA, the CDR3 is TGTGCCAGCAAAGCGGGCCGGGAAGAGACCCAGTACTTC.